This T cell receptor (beta chain) is from a study of blood T cell repertoires in COVID-19. Whole-study context: Sample material is recorded as cDNA or gDNA derived from T cells, B-cell-depleted T cells, or PBMCs.

TCRdb's copy holds only in-frame clones and misses some; the assay was immunoSEQ multiplex PCR. The table has some 97,000 clones, about 85% seen once. Germline CDR1 reads LGHDT; CDR2 reads YNNKEL (reference sequence). J lost 6 bases, V lost 2 bases, and 6 bases had no gene match. This CDR3 has 15 amino acids. This chain connects TRBV3-1 (or the pseudogene TRBV3-2) to TRBJ2-7, with 11 bases that match TRBD2. The clonotype comes from a man in his forties or fifties with active or convalescent COVID-19. The specimen sequenced was peripheral blood. CDR3 sequence reads: CASSQLAGGWSEQYF. CDR3 bases: TGTGCCAGCAGCCAACTAGCGGGAGGTTGGAGCGAGCAGTACTTC.